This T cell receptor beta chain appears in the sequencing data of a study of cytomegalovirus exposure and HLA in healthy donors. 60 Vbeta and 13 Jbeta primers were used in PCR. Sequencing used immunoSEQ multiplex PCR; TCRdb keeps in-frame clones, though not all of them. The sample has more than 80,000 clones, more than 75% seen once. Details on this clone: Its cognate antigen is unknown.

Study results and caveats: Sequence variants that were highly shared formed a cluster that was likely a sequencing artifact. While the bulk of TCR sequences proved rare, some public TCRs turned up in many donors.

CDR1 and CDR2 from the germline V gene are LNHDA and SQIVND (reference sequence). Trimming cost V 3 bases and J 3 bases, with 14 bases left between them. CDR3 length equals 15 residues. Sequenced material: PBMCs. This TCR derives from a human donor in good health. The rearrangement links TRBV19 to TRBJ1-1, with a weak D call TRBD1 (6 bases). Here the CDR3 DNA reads TGTGCCAGTAGTATTAGGGTCAGACAGGACACTGAAGCTTTCTTT. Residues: CASSIRVRQDTEAFF. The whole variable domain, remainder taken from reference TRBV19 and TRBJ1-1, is DGGITQSPKYLFRKEGQNVTLSCEQNLNHDAMYWYRQDPGQGLRLIYYSQIVNDFQKGDIAEGYSVSREKKESFPLTVTSAQKNPTAFYLCASSIRVRQDTEAFFGQGTRLTVV.